The rows below give T cell receptor beta chains drawn from one sample of a study of CD8+ T cells in alopecia areata. The assay was immunoSEQ multiplex PCR, and TCRdb's table has in-frame clones only and misses some. This sample has about 140,000 clones, with around four fifths found just once. The sequenced sample was CD8+ T cells sorted from blood, obtained at week 4, from a patient treated with tofacitinib. The receptors here all came from a human donor with alopecia areata. Both conserved end residues are part of each CDR3.

TRBV2 | CASSFRGDQETQYF
TRBV27 | CASSSSRWDEQYF
TRBV4-3 | CASSQPGKSGSNVLTF
TRBV2 | CASSLWASETQYF
TRBV10-3 | CAISEDYEQYF
TRBV19 | CASSPTFPSGGELFF
TRBV7-9 | CASSSGTGGLYEQYF
TRBV9 | CASSVGGYERYTF
TRBV21-1 | CASSKADYEQYF
TRBV18 | CASSPPLVRTEAFF